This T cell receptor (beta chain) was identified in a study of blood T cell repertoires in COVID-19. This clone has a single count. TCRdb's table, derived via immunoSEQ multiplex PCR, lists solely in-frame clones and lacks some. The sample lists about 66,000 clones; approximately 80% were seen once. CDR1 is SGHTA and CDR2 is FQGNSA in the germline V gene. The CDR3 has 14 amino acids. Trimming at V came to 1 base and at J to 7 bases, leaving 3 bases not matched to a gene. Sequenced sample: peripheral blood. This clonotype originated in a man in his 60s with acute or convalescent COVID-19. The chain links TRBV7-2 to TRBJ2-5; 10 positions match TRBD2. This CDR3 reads CASSLERGGVTQYF. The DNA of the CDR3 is TGTGCCAGCAGCTTAGAGCGGGGGGGCGTGACCCAGTACTTC.